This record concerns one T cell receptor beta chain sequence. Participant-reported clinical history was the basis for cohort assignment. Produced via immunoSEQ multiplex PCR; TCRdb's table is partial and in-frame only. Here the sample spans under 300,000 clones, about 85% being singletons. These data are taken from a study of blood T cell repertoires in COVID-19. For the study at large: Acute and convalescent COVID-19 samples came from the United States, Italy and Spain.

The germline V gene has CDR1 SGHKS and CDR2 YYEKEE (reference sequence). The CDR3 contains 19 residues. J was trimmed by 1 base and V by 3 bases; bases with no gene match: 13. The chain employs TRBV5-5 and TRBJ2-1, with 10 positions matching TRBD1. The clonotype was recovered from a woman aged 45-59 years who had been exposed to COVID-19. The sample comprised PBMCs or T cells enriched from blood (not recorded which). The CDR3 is CASSSPKPGQGRSYNEQFF. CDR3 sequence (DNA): TGTGCCAGCAGCTCCCCGAAACCGGGACAGGGGAGATCCTACAATGAGCAGTTCTTC.